What follows are 22 T cell receptor beta chains derived from one specimen sequenced in a study of siplizumab effects on memory and regulatory T cells. Clones were read by immunoSEQ multiplex PCR, and TCRdb kept only the in-frame ones, dropping some. The sample carries about 82,000 clones, roughly 86% recorded once. The sequencing sample was made of Tregs sorted from blood. The receptors were sampled from a human donor in good health.

The chain links TRBV6-5 to TRBJ1-1, with TRBD1 identical over 7 bases. Germline CDR1 reads MNHEY; CDR2 reads SVGAGI. Losses at the gene ends were 10 bases for V and 10 bases for J; bases not matched to a gene: 9. The CDR3 has 11 residues. The CDR3 here is CATTGVVGAFF. DNA for the CDR3: TGTGCCACCACAGGGGTCGTTGGAGCTTTCTTT.

The chain has TRBV6-1 and TRBJ1-2, with 9 bases matching TRBD1. This CDR3 is 15 amino acids long. CDR1 is MNHNS and CDR2 is SASEGT in the germline V gene. V shed 5 bases, J shed 2 bases, and the junction held 6 bases outside the gene matches. CDR3 amino acids: CASSLYRGPNYGYTF. The CDR3 DNA follows: TGTGCCAGCAGTTTATACAGGGGGCCCAACTATGGCTACACCTTC.

The CDR3 region is CASSRGQGEAEKLFF. The CDR3 DNA is TGTGCCAGCAGCAGGGGACAGGGGGAGGCTGAAAAACTGTTTTTT. This sequence joins TRBV9 and TRBJ1-4, with 11 bases lining up with TRBD1. CDR3 length: 15 residues. V was clipped by 4 bases and J by 7 bases; unmatched bases: 6. Germline V gene lookup returns CDR1 SGDLS and CDR2 YYNGEE. The full variable domain, its missing parts supplied by reference TRBV9 and TRBJ1-4, is DSGVTQTPKHLITATGQRVTLRCSPRSGDLSVYWYQQSLDQGLQFLIQYYNGEERAKGNILERFSAQQFPDLHSELNLSSLELGDSALYFCASSRGQGEAEKLFFGSGTQLSVL.

The chain couples TRBV9 to TRBJ1-6, with D unresolved. The CDR3 extends over 16 amino acids. The V end lost 3 bases, the J end lost 6 bases, and 16 bases lay between the germline ends. Germline loops: CDR1 SGDLS, CDR2 YYNGEE. The CDR3 coding sequence is TGTGCCAGCAGCGCCAACTCGGGAACTTTTAATTCACCCCTCCACTTT. Protein: CASSANSGTFNSPLHF.

The chain uses TRBV4-1 and TRBJ2-3, with 9 nucleotides matching TRBD2. Germline V gene sequence: CDR1 MGHRA, CDR2 YSYEKL. V lost 1 base, J lost 5 bases, and 13 bases stayed unmatched. CDR3 length: 18 amino acids. CDR3 amino acids: CASSQAVMAGGHGDTQYF. The DNA of the CDR3 is TGCGCCAGCAGCCAAGCTGTTATGGCGGGGGGGCATGGAGATACGCAGTATTTT.

As DNA, the CDR3 is TGTGCCAGCAGCTTAGGAGGGGTCGGCTATGGCTACACCTTC. Translation gives CASSLGGVGYGYTF. V usage is TRBV5-6 and J usage is TRBJ1-2; TRBD1 is a possible D gene (5 bases). The germline CDR1 and CDR2 sequences are SGHDT and YYEEEE. CDR3 length: 14 amino acids. The germline V and J ends were trimmed by 2 bases and 4 bases, with 12 bases remaining between them.

This chain links TRBV19 with TRBJ1-4; D gene unclear. The ends were cut back, 6 bases at V and 0 bases at J, with 11 bases in the middle. CDR1 LNHDA and CDR2 SQIVND come from the germline V gene (reference sequence). This CDR3 comprises 15 residues. In DNA form, the CDR3 reads TGTGCCAGTAGAGGCAACTATGCAACTAATGAAAAACTGTTTTTT. Its protein is CASRGNYATNEKLFF.

The genes are TRBV6-6 and TRBJ1-4; D might be TRBD1 (5 bases). Between the trimmed V and J ends, which lost 10 bases and 5 bases, there was a span of 17 bases. Germline V gene lookup returns CDR1 MNHNY and CDR2 SVGAGI (reference sequence). This CDR3 is built from 14 residues. CDR3 coding DNA: TGTGCCACCGGGGGGAGGGGACCAAATGAAAAACTGTTTTTT. It specifies CATGGRGPNEKLFF.

The rearrangement links TRBV5-1 to TRBJ2-5; 10 nucleotides line up with TRBD2. After removal of 7 bases from V and 4 bases from J, the junction contained 13 bases not matched to a gene. The CDR3 runs 16 residues. Germline CDR1 and CDR2: SGHRS and YFSETQ. The CDR3 sequence: CASGHSGGSTGETQYF. CDR3 DNA sequence: TGCGCCAGCGGCCATAGCGGGGGGTCGACTGGAGAGACCCAGTACTTC.

The CDR3 sequence is CASRLQGMNTEAFF. The CDR3 nucleotides are TGCGCCAGCAGACTACAGGGTATGAACACTGAAGCTTTCTTT. The chain links TRBV10-2 to TRBJ1-1, with a weak D call TRBD1 (6 bases). CDR1 is WSHSY, CDR2 SAAADI, per germline. The CDR3 contains 14 residues. The V and J ends lost 6 bases and 0 bases respectively, with 11 bases between them.

The chain uses TRBV11-3 and TRBJ2-3; D is unresolved. Germline-derived CDR1 and CDR2 are SGHNT and YENEEA. V lost 5 bases to trimming and J lost 0 bases, with 12 bases between them. CDR3 length: 15 amino acids. The CDR3 DNA follows: TGTGCCAGCAGCCCGGACGGATCTAGCACAGATACGCAGTATTTT. This gives the protein CASSPDGSSTDTQYF.

The chain couples TRBV28 to TRBJ2-2; unclear D gene. In germline, CDR1 is MDHEN, CDR2 SYDVKM. CDR3 length: 13 amino acids. Trimming pared 7 bases from V and 0 bases from J, leaving 6 bases between. CDR3 in amino acids: CASNYPNTGELFF. The CDR3, as DNA: TGTGCCAGCAACTACCCGAACACCGGGGAGCTGTTTTTT. Full variable domain (outside the CDR3, taken from reference TRBV28 and TRBJ2-2): DVKVTQSSRYLVKRTGEKVFLECVQDMDHENMFWYRQDPGLGLRLIYFSYDVKMKEKGDIPEGYSVSREKKERFSLILESASTNQTSMYLCASNYPNTGELFFGEGSRLTVL.

In DNA, the CDR3 is TGTGCCAGCAGCGTAGACCCCACGGGGAGTTACTACAATGAGCAGTTCTTC. This translates into CASSVDPTGSYYNEQFF. The chain has TRBV9 and TRBJ2-1; possibly TRBD2 for D (5 bases). The CDR3 runs 17 residues. Germline V gene sequence: CDR1 SGDLS, CDR2 YYNGEE. The ends were cut back, 0 bases at V and 3 bases at J, with 16 bases in the middle. Variable domain in full (rest from reference TRBV9 and TRBJ2-1): DSGVTQTPKHLITATGQRVTLRCSPRSGDLSVYWYQQSLDQGLQFLIQYYNGEERAKGNILERFSAQQFPDLHSELNLSSLELGDSALYFCASSVDPTGSYYNEQFFGPGTRLTVL.

The chain recombines TRBV19 with TRBJ1-5; D is unresolved. Germline V gene sequence: CDR1 LNHDA, CDR2 SQIVND (reference sequence). Between the trimmed V and J ends, which lost 6 bases and 0 bases, there was a span of 6 bases. This CDR3 has 13 amino acids. This CDR3 reads CASSTNSNQPQHF. The CDR3 nucleotides read TGTGCCAGTAGCACAAATAGCAATCAGCCCCAGCATTTT.

This rearrangement joins TRBV18 to TRBJ1-2; TRBD1 matches 9 bases. V lost 2 bases to trimming and J lost 3 bases; unmatched junction nucleotides: 4. CDR1 KGHSH and CDR2 LQKENI come from the germline V gene. The CDR3 runs 15 residues. CDR3 bases: TGTGCCAGCTCACCAGAGAGGACAGGGGACTATGGCTACACCTTC. Its translation is CASSPERTGDYGYTF.

This CDR3 reads CATSRVGQGIGNQPQHF. The CDR3 DNA reads TGTGCCACCAGCAGAGTGGGACAGGGTATCGGCAATCAGCCCCAGCATTTT. The J gene is TRBJ1-5, the V gene TRBV15; TRBD1 agrees at 9 bases. After removal of 1 base from V and 2 bases from J, the junction contained 6 bases not matched to a gene. CDR1 and CDR2 from the germline V gene are LNHNV and YYDKDF (reference sequence). CDR3 length: 17 amino acids.

V and J are TRBV28 and TRBJ2-3; no firm D call. CDR1 is MDHEN and CDR2 is SYDVKM in the germline V gene. The V and J ends lost 5 bases and 6 bases respectively, with 21 bases between them. The CDR3 consists of 16 residues. Here the CDR3 DNA reads TGTGCCAGCAGTGCAACTCAGAAATTTTCTTGGGATACGCAGTATTTT. Translating gives CASSATQKFSWDTQYF.

This chain links TRBV5-1 with TRBJ2-2; D not resolved. CDR1 is SGHRS and CDR2 is YFSETQ in the germline V gene. The length of the CDR3 is 18 residues. The ends were cut back, 1 base at V and 0 bases at J, with 16 bases in the middle. CDR3 bases: TGCGCCAGCAGCTTGCAACCTGGCTTAAACGCGAACACCGGGGAGCTGTTTTTT. It encodes CASSLQPGLNANTGELFF. Full variable domain (remainder filled in from reference TRBV5-1 and TRBJ2-2): KAGVTQTPRYLIKTRGQQVTLSCSPISGHRSVSWYQQTPGQGLQFLFEYFSETQRNKGNFPGRFSGRQFSNSRSEMNVSTLELGDSALYLCASSLQPGLNANTGELFFGEGSRLTVL.

The chain joins TRBV6-6 to TRBJ2-7; weak D call: TRBD2 (6 bases). Germline CDR1 is MNHNY and CDR2 is SVGAGI (reference sequence). The CDR3 runs 11 residues. Trimming took off 8 bases at V and 6 bases at J, with 11 bases between the two ends. This chain's CDR3 is CASQQAGEQYF. DNA of the CDR3: TGTGCCAGCCAGCAAGCGGGCGAGCAGTACTTC.

The genes are TRBV10-3 and TRBJ1-2; D is unresolved. The CDR3 totals 13 residues. Trimming stripped 0 bases from V and 0 bases from J, with 2 bases between. Germline-derived CDR1 and CDR2 are ENHRY and SYGVKD. DNA of the CDR3: TGTGCCATCAGTGAGTCGTCTAACTATGGCTACACCTTC. Translated: CAISESSNYGYTF.

This chain joins TRBV19 and TRBJ1-5; maybe TRBD1 (5 bases). With 7 bases removed from V and 0 bases from J, the gap between germline ends came to 13 bases. Germline V gene sequence: CDR1 LNHDA, CDR2 SQIVND (reference sequence). This CDR3 spans 15 amino acids. CDR3 amino acids: CASNRDSYSNQPQHF. CDR3 DNA sequence: TGTGCCAGTAACCGCGACAGTTATAGCAATCAGCCCCAGCATTTT. The entire variable domain, with the rest obtained from reference TRBV19 and TRBJ1-5, is as follows: DGGITQSPKYLFRKEGQNVTLSCEQNLNHDAMYWYRQDPGQGLRLIYYSQIVNDFQKGDIAEGYSVSREKKESFPLTVTSAQKNPTAFYLCASNRDSYSNQPQHFGDGTRLSIL.

The chain uses TRBV6-1 and TRBJ2-7, with 7 bases fitting TRBD1. The CDR3 length is 13 residues. In germline, CDR1 is MNHNS, CDR2 SASEGT. Germline trimming cut 5 bases from V and 2 bases from J; bases unmatched to any gene: 3. The CDR3 sequence: CASSKGAAYEQYF. The DNA of the CDR3 is TGTGCCAGCAGTAAGGGGGCCGCCTACGAGCAGTACTTC.